This entry is about one T cell receptor (beta chain). No antigen is known for it. The CDR3 contains 14 residues. V was shortened by 1 base and J by 4 bases, with 11 bases between the two germline ends. The data stem from a study of regulatory T cells in long-lasting Graves disease. Study findings and constraints: Favored usage of TRBV28, TRBJ1-2 and TRBJ2-5 was recorded in persistent disease. The study found persistent patients shared more public clonotypes (more than 2,500) than new patients (approximately 870).

For TCR beta, libraries came from iRepertoire HTBI primers and Arm-PCR of CDR3 regions. TCRdb reprocessed the multiplex PCR reads with MiXCR, giving one entry per CDR3 protein. Seen here are 600,000 to 800,000 distinct CDR3 sequences, 30% observed once, and the top ten hold around 40%. The sample's time point: persistent/refractory GD, antithyroid drugs over 5 years with positive TRAb. Isolated PBMC RNA provided the starting material for the TCR library. Patients were from an endocrinology department in Xi'an, China. EDTA tubes held roughly 8.1 milliliters of peripheral blood from each patient. Sample: peripheral blood mononuclear cells (PBMCs), taken when the disease was refractory, from a patient treated with antithyroid drugs. This chain connects TRBV12-3 or TRBV12-4 to TRBJ2-7; unclear D gene. This TCR came from a female donor with Graves disease. CDR3 protein: CASSLGPTMYEQYF. The CDR3, as DNA: TGTGCCAGCAGTTTAGGTCCTACGATGTACGAGCAGTACTTC.